This entry features one T cell receptor (beta chain) sequence. Its antigen is undetermined. The CDR3 sequence is 16 residues long. J gave up 8 bases and V 2 bases, and 6 bases lay outside the gene matches. Germline V gene data show CDR1 as MRHNA and CDR2 as SNTAGT. The sample is drawn from a study of T cells in narcolepsy. Broader study findings: Same-patient CSF and blood CD4+ T cell clonotypes included HCRT-specific and TRIB2-specific autoreactive ones.

The protocol was immunoSEQ multiplex PCR, while the TCRdb copy is restricted to in-frame clones and leaves out a portion. The sample lists about 24,000 clones, about 86% seen once, with around 4% in the top ten. Sequencing was performed on memory (CD45RA-) CD4+ T cells from blood. This TCR came from a human donor in good health. This chain links TRBV6-4 with TRBJ2-1; 13 positions match TRBD2. DNA of the CDR3: TGTGCCAGCAGTGACCAACTAGCGGGGGGGCATGATGAGCAGTTCTTC. It yields the protein CASSDQLAGGHDEQFF.